This T cell receptor beta chain derives from a study of blood T cell repertoires in COVID-19. Background on the study: Italy, Spain and the United States were the sources of the convalescent and acute COVID-19 samples. From T cells, B-cell-depleted T cells, or PBMCs came the material, which was cDNA or gDNA.

In the original analysis: Cell counts per sample came from amplifying reference gene primers. The repertoire was sequenced with immunoSEQ multiplex PCR; TCRdb's copy has only in-frame clones and lacks some. The D gene and trimming were derived from the DNA, and the V and J assignments and clone size from that table. The sample lists fewer than 400,000 clones; just under 90% were seen once. Seattle patient enrollment occurred during active infection, with longitudinal follow-up thereafter. Germline CDR1 is SGHDT and CDR2 is YYEEEE. CDR3 size: 15 residues. The J segment lost 0 bases and the V segment lost 4 bases, leaving 6 bases of the junction unmatched.

Specimen: peripheral blood. The chain uses TRBV5-6 and TRBJ2-7; 8 nucleotides align to TRBD2. This sequence originates from a woman in her 30s with COVID-19, enrolled during active disease. This CDR3 reads CASSTGGAFSYEQYF. The CDR3 region has the DNA TGTGCCAGCAGCACCGGGGGGGCTTTCTCCTACGAGCAGTACTTC.